The clone carrying this TCR beta chain was found once. The source of the sample is a study of blood T cell repertoires in COVID-19. Looking at the study overall: The United States, Italy and Spain supplied acute and convalescent COVID-19 samples. T cells, B-cell-depleted T cells, or PBMCs provided the cDNA or gDNA that served as material.

V was pared by 2 bases and J by 5 bases, with 8 bases between. Germline V gene sequence: CDR1 SGHDT, CDR2 YYEEEE. There are 12 residues in the CDR3. The Seattle site enrolled patients during active infection and followed them longitudinally. In the original processing: Amplification of reference gene primers was used by the study to estimate nucleated cell counts. Produced via immunoSEQ multiplex PCR; TCRdb's table is partial and in-frame only. The V and J calls and the clone size are those of that table, but D and trimming were determined from the DNA. In the table there are about 64,000 clones, just over 85% of which are singletons.

The sequenced material came from peripheral blood. The chain recombines TRBV5-6 with TRBJ2-7; TRBD1 is a possible D gene (5 bases). This TCR was recovered from a woman aged 55-70 years with COVID-19, enrolled during active disease. This chain's CDR3 is CASSLGVHEQYF. DNA for the CDR3: TGTGCCAGCAGCTTAGGGGTCCACGAGCAGTACTTC.